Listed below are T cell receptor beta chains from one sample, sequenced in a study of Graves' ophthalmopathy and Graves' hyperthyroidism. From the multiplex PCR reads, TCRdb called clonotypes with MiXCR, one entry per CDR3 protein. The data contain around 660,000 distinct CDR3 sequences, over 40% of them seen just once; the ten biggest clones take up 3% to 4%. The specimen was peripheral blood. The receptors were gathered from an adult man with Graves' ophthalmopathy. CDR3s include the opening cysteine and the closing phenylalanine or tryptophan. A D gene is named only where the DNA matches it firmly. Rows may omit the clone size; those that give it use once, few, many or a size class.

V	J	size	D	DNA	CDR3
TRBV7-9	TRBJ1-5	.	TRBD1	TGTGCCAGTAGCATGGGGACAGCAGGGCTTCAGCCCCAGCATTTT	CASSMGTAGLQPQHF
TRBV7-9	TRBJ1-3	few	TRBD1	TGTGCCAGCAGCTTGGTCCCGGGACAGGGTAGAAACACCATATATTTT	CASSLVPGQGRNTIYF
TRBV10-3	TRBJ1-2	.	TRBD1	TGTGCCACCTCGGGAGGGCCAGGGGGCAACTATGGCTACACCTTC	CATSGGPGGNYGYTF
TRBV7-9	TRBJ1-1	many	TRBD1	TGTGCCAGCAGCAAGCCCGGGACAGGGGTGGGAGGGACTGAAGCTTTCTTT	CASSKPGTGVGGTEAFF
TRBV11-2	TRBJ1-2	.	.	TGTGCCAGCAGCCTCAGGACAGATAAAGGGGGCTACACCTTC	CASSLRTDKGGYTF
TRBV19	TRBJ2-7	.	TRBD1	TGTGCCAGTAGTAACAAACGGACAGGGACGTCTTACGAGCAGTACTTC	CASSNKRTGTSYEQYF
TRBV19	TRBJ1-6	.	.	TGTGCCAGTAGTGCCCTCCCCCGGGGGAGAACCTATAATTCACCCCTCCACTTT	CASSALPRGRTYNSPLHF
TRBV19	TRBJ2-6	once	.	TGTGCCAGTAGAGGGCAGGGGTACGGGGCCAACGTCCTGACTTTC	CASRGQGYGANVLTF
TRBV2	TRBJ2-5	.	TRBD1	TGTGCCAGCAGTGAAGCGGGACAGGGCGAGACCCAGTACTTC	CASSEAGQGETQYF
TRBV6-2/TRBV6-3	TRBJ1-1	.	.	TGTGCCAGCAGTTACTTGAGGGAAGGGTCCACTGAAGCTTTCTTT	CASSYLREGSTEAFF
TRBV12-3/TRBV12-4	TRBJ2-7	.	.	TGTGCCAGCAGTTGGGGCCCCGCTGGGCAGTACTTC	CASSWGPAGQYF
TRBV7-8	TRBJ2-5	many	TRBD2	TGTGCCAGCAGCCGGGTAGCGGGGGGGGTCGAGTACTTC	CASSRVAGGVEYF
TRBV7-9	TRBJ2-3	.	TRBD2	TGTGCCAGCAGCTTGGCTAGCGGGAGCACAGATACGCAGTATTTT	CASSLASGSTDTQYF